This TCR beta chain comes out of a study of blood T cell repertoires in COVID-19. Sequencing used immunoSEQ multiplex PCR; TCRdb keeps in-frame clones, though not all of them. The data contain approximately 320,000 clones, approximately 85% of them singletons. Germline loops: CDR1 LNHDA, CDR2 SQIVND (reference sequence). Trimming stripped 8 bases from V and 7 bases from J, with 11 bases between. There are 11 residues in the CDR3. The TCR sequence derives from a human donor in a cohort sampled during active COVID-19. The V and J genes are TRBV19 and TRBJ1-2; TRBD1 might be the D (6 bases). Material: peripheral blood. DNA for the CDR3: TGTGCCAGTTACAGGGCCGGTGGCTACACCTTC. Residues: CASYRAGGYTF.